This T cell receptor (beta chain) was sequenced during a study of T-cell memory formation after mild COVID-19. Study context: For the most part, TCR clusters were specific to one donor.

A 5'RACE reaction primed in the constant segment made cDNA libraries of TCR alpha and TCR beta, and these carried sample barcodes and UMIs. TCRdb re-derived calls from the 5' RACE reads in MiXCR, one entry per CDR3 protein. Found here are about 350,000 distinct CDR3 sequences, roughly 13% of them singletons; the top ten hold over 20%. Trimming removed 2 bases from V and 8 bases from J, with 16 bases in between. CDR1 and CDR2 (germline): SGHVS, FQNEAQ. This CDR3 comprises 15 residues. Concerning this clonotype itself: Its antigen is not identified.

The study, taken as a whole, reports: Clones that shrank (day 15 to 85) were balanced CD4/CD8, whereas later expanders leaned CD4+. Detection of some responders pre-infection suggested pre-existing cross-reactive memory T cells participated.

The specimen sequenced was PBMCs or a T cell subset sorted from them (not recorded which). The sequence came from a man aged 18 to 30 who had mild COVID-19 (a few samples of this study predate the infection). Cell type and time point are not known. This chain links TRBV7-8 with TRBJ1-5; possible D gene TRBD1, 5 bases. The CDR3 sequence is CASSLSGGGWKPQHF. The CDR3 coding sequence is TGTGCCAGCAGCTTATCGGGGGGAGGGTGGAAGCCCCAGCATTTT.